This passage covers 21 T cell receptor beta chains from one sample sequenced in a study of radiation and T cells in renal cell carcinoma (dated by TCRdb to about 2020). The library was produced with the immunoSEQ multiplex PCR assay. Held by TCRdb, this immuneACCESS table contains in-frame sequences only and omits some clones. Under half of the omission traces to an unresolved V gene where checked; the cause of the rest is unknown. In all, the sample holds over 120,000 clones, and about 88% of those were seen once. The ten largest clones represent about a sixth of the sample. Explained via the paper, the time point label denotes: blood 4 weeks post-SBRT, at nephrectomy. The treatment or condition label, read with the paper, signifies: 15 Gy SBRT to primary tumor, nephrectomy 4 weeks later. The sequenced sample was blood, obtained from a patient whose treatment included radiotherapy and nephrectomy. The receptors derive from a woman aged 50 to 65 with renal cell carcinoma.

CDR3 in amino acids: CASNSNEKLFF. The DNA of the CDR3 is TGTGCCAGCAATAGCAATGAAAAACTGTTTTTT. The chain recombines TRBV28 with TRBJ1-4, with D uncertain. The germline CDR1 and CDR2 sequences are MDHEN and SYDVKM. The CDR3 totals 11 residues. V shed 7 bases and J shed 5 bases, with 5 bases lying between them. The full variable domain, in which reference TRBV28 and TRBJ1-4 provide the parts outside the CDR3, is DVKVTQSSRYLVKRTGEKVFLECVQDMDHENMFWYRQDPGLGLRLIYFSYDVKMKEKGDIPEGYSVSREKKERFSLILESASTNQTSMYLCASNSNEKLFFGSGTQLSVL.

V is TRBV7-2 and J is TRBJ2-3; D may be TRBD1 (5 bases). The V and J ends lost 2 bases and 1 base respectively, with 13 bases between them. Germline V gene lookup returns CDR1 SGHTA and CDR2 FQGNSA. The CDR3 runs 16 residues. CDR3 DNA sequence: TGTGCCAGCAGCTTATCGGGCAGGGCCGGCACAGATACGCAGTATTTT. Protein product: CASSLSGRAGTDTQYF.

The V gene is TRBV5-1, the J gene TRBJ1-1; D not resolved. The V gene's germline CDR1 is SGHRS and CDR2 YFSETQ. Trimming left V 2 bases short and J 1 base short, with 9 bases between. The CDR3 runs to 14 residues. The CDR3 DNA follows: TGCGCCAGCAGCTTTCGACGGGAGAACACTGAAGCTTTCTTT. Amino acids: CASSFRRENTEAFF. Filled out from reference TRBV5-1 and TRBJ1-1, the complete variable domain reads KAGVTQTPRYLIKTRGQQVTLSCSPISGHRSVSWYQQTPGQGLQFLFEYFSETQRNKGNFPGRFSGRQFSNSRSEMNVSTLELGDSALYLCASSFRRENTEAFFGQGTRLTVV.

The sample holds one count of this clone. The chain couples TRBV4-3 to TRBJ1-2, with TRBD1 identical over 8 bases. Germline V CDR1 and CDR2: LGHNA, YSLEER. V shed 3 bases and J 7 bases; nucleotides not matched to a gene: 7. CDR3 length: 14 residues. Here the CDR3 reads CASSHHRGRGGYTF. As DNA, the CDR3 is TGCGCCAGCAGCCACCACAGGGGGAGAGGTGGCTACACCTTC.

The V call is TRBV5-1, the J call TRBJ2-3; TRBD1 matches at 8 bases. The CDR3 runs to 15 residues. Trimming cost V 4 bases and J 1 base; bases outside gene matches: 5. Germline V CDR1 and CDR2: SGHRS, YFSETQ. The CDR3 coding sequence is TGCGCCAGCAGCCCGAAACAGGGGGGCACAGATACGCAGTATTTT. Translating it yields CASSPKQGGTDTQYF.

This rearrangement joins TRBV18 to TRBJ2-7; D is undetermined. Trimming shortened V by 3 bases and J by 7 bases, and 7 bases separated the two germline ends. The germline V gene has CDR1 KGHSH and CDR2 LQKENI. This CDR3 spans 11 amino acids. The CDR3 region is CASSPHEEQYF. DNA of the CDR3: TGTGCCAGCTCACCCCACGAAGAGCAGTACTTC. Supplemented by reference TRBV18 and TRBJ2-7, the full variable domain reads NAGVMQNPRHLVRRRGQEARLRCSPMKGHSHVYWYRQLPEEGLKFMVYLQKENIIDESGMPKERFSAEFPKEGPSILRIQQVVRGDSAAYFCASSPHEEQYFGPGTRLTVT.

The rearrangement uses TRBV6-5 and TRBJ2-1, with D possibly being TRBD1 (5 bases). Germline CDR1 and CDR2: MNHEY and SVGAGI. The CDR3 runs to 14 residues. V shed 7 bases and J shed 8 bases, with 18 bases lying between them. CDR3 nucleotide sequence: TGTGCCAGCAAACACAGGTTTGACTCCCATGAGCAGTTCTTC. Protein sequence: CASKHRFDSHEQFF.

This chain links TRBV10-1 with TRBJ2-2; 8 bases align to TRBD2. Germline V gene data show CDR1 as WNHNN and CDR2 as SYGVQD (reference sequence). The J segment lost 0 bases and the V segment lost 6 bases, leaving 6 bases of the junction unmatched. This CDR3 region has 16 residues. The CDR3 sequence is CASSERLASNTGELFF. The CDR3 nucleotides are TGCGCCAGCAGCGAAAGACTAGCGTCGAACACCGGGGAGCTGTTTTTT.

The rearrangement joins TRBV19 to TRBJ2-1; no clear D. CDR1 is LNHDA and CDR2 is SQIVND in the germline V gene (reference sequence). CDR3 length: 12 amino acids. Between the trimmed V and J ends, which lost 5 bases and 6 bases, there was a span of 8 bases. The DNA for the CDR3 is TGTGCCAGTAGTTGGCCGGGCAATGAGCAGTTCTTC. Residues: CASSWPGNEQFF.

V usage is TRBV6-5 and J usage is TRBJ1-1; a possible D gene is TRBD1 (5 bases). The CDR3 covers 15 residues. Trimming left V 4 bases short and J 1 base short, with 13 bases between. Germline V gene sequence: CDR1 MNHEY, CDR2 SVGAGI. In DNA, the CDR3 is TGTGCCAGCAGTTTATCGGGACCACAGAACACTGAAGCTTTCTTT. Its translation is CASSLSGPQNTEAFF.

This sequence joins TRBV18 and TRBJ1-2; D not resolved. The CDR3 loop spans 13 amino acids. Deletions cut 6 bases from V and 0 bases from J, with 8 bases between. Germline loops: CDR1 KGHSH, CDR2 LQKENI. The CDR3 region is CASSLQANYGYTF. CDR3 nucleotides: TGTGCCAGCTCCCTCCAGGCTAACTATGGCTACACCTTC.

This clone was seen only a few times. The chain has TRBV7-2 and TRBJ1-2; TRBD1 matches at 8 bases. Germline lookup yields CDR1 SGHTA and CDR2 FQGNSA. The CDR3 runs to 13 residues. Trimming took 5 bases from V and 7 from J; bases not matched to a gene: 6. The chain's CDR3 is CASSPGQGFGYTF. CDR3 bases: TGTGCCAGCAGCCCCGGACAGGGTTTTGGCTACACCTTC. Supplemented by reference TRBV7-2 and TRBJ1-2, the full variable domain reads GAGVSQSPSNKVTEKGKDVELRCDPISGHTALYWYRQSLGQGLEFLIYFQGNSAPDKSGLPSDRFSAERTGGSVSTLTIQRTQQEDSAVYLCASSPGQGFGYTFGSGTRLTVV.

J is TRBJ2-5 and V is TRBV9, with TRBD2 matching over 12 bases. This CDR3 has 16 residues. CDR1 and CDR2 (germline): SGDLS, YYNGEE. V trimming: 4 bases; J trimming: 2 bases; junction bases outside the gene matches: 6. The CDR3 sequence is CASSLGLAGGQETQYF. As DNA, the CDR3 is TGTGCCAGCAGCCTTGGGCTAGCGGGGGGGCAAGAGACCCAGTACTTC. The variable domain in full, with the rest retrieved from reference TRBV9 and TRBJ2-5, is DSGVTQTPKHLITATGQRVTLRCSPRSGDLSVYWYQQSLDQGLQFLIQYYNGEERAKGNILERFSAQQFPDLHSELNLSSLELGDSALYFCASSLGLAGGQETQYFGPGTRLLVL.

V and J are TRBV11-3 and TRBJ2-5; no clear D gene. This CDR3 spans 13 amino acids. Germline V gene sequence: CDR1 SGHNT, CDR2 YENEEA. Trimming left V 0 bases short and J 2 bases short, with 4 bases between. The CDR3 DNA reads TGTGCCAGCAGCTTAGATGAACAAGAGACCCAGTACTTC. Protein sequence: CASSLDEQETQYF. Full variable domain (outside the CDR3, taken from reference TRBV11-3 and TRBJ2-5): EAGVVQSPRYKIIEKKQPVAFWCNPISGHNTLYWYLQNLGQGPELLIRYENEEAVDDSQLPKDRFSAERLKGVDSTLKIQPAELGDSAVYLCASSLDEQETQYFGPGTRLLVL.

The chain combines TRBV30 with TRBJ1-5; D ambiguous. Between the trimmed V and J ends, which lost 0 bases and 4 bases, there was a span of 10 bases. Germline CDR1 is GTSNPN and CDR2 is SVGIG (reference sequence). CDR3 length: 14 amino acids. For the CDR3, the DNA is TGTGCCTGGAGTGTTGGGTCCTTAAATCAGCCCCAGCATTTT. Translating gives CAWSVGSLNQPQHF.

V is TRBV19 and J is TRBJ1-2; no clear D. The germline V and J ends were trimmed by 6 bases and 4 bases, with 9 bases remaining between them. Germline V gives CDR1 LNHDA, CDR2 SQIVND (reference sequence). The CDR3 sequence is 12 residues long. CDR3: CASRPNAYGYTF. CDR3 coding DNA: TGTGCCAGTAGACCGAACGCCTATGGCTACACCTTC.

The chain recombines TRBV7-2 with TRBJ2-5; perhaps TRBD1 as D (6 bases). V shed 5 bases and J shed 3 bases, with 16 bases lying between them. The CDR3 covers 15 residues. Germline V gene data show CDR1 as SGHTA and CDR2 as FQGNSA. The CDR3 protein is CASSTMTGEKETQYF. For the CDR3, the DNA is TGTGCCAGCAGCACGATGACAGGAGAGAAAGAGACCCAGTACTTC.

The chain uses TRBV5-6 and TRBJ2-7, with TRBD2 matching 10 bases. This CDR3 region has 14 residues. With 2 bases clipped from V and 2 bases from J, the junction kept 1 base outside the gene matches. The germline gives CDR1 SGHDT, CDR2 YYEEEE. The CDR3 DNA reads TGTGCCAGCAGCTTTCTAGCGGGAGCCTACGAGCAGTACTTC. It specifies CASSFLAGAYEQYF.

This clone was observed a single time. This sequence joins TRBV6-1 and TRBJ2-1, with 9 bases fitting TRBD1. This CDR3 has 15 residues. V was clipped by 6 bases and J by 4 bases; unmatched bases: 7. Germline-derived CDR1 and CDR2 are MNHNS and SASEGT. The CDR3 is CASSSGTGRYNEQFF. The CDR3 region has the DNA TGTGCCAGCAGCTCCGGGACAGGGAGGTACAATGAGCAGTTCTTC.

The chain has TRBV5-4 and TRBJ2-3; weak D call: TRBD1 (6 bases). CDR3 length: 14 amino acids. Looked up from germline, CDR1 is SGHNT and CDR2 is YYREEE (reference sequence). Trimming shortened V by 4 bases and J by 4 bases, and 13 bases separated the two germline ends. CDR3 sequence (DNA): TGTGCCAGCAGCGCCCGGGACAACGCAGATACGCAGTATTTT. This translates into CASSARDNADTQYF.

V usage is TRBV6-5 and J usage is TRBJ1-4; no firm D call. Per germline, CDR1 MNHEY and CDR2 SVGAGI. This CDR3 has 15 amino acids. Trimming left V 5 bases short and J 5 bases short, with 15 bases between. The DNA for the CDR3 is TGTGCCAGCAGTGTGTGCATTTATTGGAATGAAAAACTGTTTTTT. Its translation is CASSVCIYWNEKLFF.